One T cell receptor (beta chain) is described in this entry. The sample belongs to a study of technical replicates of blood from a few donors. The assay was immunoSEQ multiplex PCR, and TCRdb's table has in-frame clones only and misses some. The sample has tens of thousands of clones; about 90% are singletons. What was sequenced was T cells isolated from PBMCs. This TCR was sampled from a human donor in good health.

The CDR3 coding sequence is TGCGCCAGCAGTATACAAGCCTACGAGCAGTACTTC. It is translated as CASSIQAYEQYF. The J gene is TRBJ2-7, the V gene TRBV10-2, with D unclear. CDR1 and CDR2 from the germline V gene are WSHSY and SAAADI. The CDR3 is 12 amino acids. Trimming removed 5 bases at V and 2 bases at J, with 7 bases between.